Listed below are T cell receptor beta chains from one sample, sequenced in a study of vaccination effects on CD4 cells after COVID-19. Their cognate antigens are unknown. Using immunoSEQ multiplex PCR, the repertoire was profiled, and TCRdb retains in-frame clones only, with some absent. The sample consists of about 24,000 clones, more than 65% of them appearing once. Sequenced here: CD4+ T cells from PBMCs cultured with SARS-CoV-2 spike peptides, sampled after COVID-19 vaccination. The origin of the receptors is a human donor who received a COVID-19 vaccine. The CDR3 runs from the conserved cysteine through the conserved F or W. A D gene is named only where the DNA matches it firmly. Size is omitted from some rows. Given values are once, few, many or a class for expanded clones.

cdr3_aa: CASSLVQGKGYTF
cdr3_nt: TGTGCCAGCAGCTTAGTACAGGGGAAGGGCTACACCTTC
v_call: TRBV7-9
clone_size: NA
j_call: TRBJ1-2
d_call: TRBD1

cdr3_aa: CNVALDRGDEQYF
cdr3_nt: TGCAACGTTGCCCTCGACAGGGGGGACGAGCAGTACTTC
v_call: TRBV29-1
clone_size: NA
j_call: TRBJ2-7
d_call: TRBD1

cdr3_aa: CASNLGFGPQETQYF
cdr3_nt: TGTGCCAGCAACCTAGGGTTCGGTCCCCAAGAGACCCAGTACTTC
v_call: TRBV6-5
clone_size: NA
j_call: TRBJ2-5
d_call: NA

cdr3_aa: CASSFWGNGYTF
cdr3_nt: TGTGCCAGCAGTTTTTGGGGGAATGGCTACACCTTC
v_call: TRBV12-3/TRBV12-4
clone_size: NA
j_call: TRBJ1-2
d_call: NA

cdr3_aa: CASSRIRDRAEKLFF
cdr3_nt: TGTGCCAGCAGCCGGATCCGGGACAGGGCTGAAAAACTGTTTTTT
v_call: TRBV14
clone_size: NA
j_call: TRBJ1-4
d_call: TRBD1

cdr3_aa: CASSIDLGLNEQFF
cdr3_nt: TGTGCCAGTAGTATAGATCTTGGGTTGAATGAGCAGTTCTTC
v_call: TRBV19
clone_size: few
j_call: TRBJ2-1
d_call: NA

cdr3_aa: CASRGTLASTQYF
cdr3_nt: TGTGCCAGCAGAGGGACATTAGCAAGTACGCAGTATTTT
v_call: TRBV2
clone_size: NA
j_call: TRBJ2-3
d_call: NA

cdr3_aa: CASSYPRRNSNQPQHF
cdr3_nt: TGTGCCAGTAGTTATCCAAGAAGAAATAGCAATCAGCCCCAGCATTTT
v_call: TRBV19
clone_size: NA
j_call: TRBJ1-5
d_call: NA

cdr3_aa: CASSLWTNEKLFF
cdr3_nt: TGTGCCAGCAGTTTATGGACTAATGAAAAACTGTTTTTT
v_call: TRBV12-3/TRBV12-4
clone_size: NA
j_call: TRBJ1-4
d_call: NA

cdr3_aa: CASSLGVNEQFF
cdr3_nt: TGTGCCAGCAGTTTAGGCGTCAATGAGCAGTTCTTC
v_call: TRBV12-3/TRBV12-4
clone_size: few
j_call: TRBJ2-1
d_call: NA

cdr3_aa: CASSPGLAGAYEQFF
cdr3_nt: TGTGCCAGCAGCCCGGGACTAGCGGGTGCATATGAGCAGTTCTTC
v_call: TRBV28
clone_size: NA
j_call: TRBJ2-1
d_call: TRBD2

cdr3_aa: CASSQFSGWNRNSPLHF
cdr3_nt: TGTGCCAGCAGCCAATTTAGTGGGTGGAACCGTAATTCACCCCTCCACTTT
v_call: TRBV3-1/TRBV3-2
clone_size: NA
j_call: TRBJ1-6
d_call: NA

cdr3_aa: CASSYSNKASGNTIYF
cdr3_nt: TGTGCCAGCAGTTACTCGAACAAAGCCTCTGGAAACACCATATATTTT
v_call: TRBV6-6
clone_size: NA
j_call: TRBJ1-3
d_call: NA

cdr3_aa: CAISGGEVNTEAFF
cdr3_nt: TGTGCCATCAGCGGCGGGGAAGTCAACACTGAAGCTTTCTTT
v_call: TRBV10-3
clone_size: NA
j_call: TRBJ1-1
d_call: NA

cdr3_aa: CASSFNTVSNTEAFF
cdr3_nt: TGCGCCAGCAGCTTTAATACAGTTTCGAACACTGAAGCTTTCTTT
v_call: TRBV5-1
clone_size: NA
j_call: TRBJ1-1
d_call: NA

cdr3_aa: CASHLQGGELFF
cdr3_nt: TGTGCCAGTCATTTACAGGGCGGGGAGCTGTTTTTT
v_call: TRBV2
clone_size: NA
j_call: TRBJ2-2
d_call: NA

cdr3_aa: CASSEVMWPLMKYGYTF
cdr3_nt: TGTGCCAGCAGTGAAGTGATGTGGCCCCTGATGAAGTATGGCTACACCTTC
v_call: TRBV2
clone_size: NA
j_call: TRBJ1-2
d_call: NA

cdr3_aa: CASSPRLAGAVGELFF
cdr3_nt: TGCGCCAGCAGCCCAAGACTAGCGGGAGCGGTCGGGGAGCTGTTTTTT
v_call: TRBV5-1
clone_size: NA
j_call: TRBJ2-2
d_call: TRBD2

cdr3_aa: CASWDPQNTEAFF
cdr3_nt: TGTGCCAGCTGGGACCCCCAGAACACTGAAGCTTTCTTT
v_call: TRBV6-5
clone_size: once
j_call: TRBJ1-1
d_call: NA

cdr3_aa: CASSLGGLNNGYTF
cdr3_nt: TGTGCCAGCAGCTTAGGGGGACTTAACAATGGCTACACCTTC
v_call: TRBV7-9
clone_size: NA
j_call: TRBJ1-2
d_call: NA

cdr3_aa: CASRKTGGEELFF
cdr3_nt: TGTGCCAGCAGAAAGACAGGGGGAGAGGAGCTGTTTTTT
v_call: TRBV27
clone_size: NA
j_call: TRBJ2-2
d_call: TRBD1

cdr3_aa: CASSTGGATDTQYF
cdr3_nt: TGTGCCAGCAGCACGGGAGGGGCCACAGATACGCAGTATTTT
v_call: TRBV7-2
clone_size: few
j_call: TRBJ2-3
d_call: TRBD2

cdr3_aa: CASSYRAGYTF
cdr3_nt: TGTGCCAGCAGTTACAGGGCTGGCTACACCTTC
v_call: TRBV12-3/TRBV12-4
clone_size: NA
j_call: TRBJ1-2
d_call: NA

cdr3_aa: CASSLASGRGTEAFF
cdr3_nt: TGCGCCAGCAGCTTGGCGTCAGGGAGGGGCACTGAAGCTTTCTTT
v_call: TRBV5-1
clone_size: NA
j_call: TRBJ1-1
d_call: NA

cdr3_aa: CASSFLGQGDNSPLHF
cdr3_nt: TGTGCCAGCAGTTTCCTTGGACAGGGAGATAATTCACCCCTCCACTTT
v_call: TRBV27
clone_size: few
j_call: TRBJ1-6
d_call: TRBD1

cdr3_aa: CATSEAGADSYNEQFF
cdr3_nt: TGTGCCACCAGTGAAGCGGGAGCAGACTCCTACAATGAGCAGTTCTTC
v_call: TRBV24-1
clone_size: once
j_call: TRBJ2-1
d_call: TRBD2

cdr3_aa: CASSQDLNQPQHF
cdr3_nt: TGTGCCAGCAGCCAAGATCTCAATCAGCCCCAGCATTTT
v_call: TRBV3-1/TRBV3-2
clone_size: NA
j_call: TRBJ1-5
d_call: NA

cdr3_aa: CASSPLGRGGDTQYF
cdr3_nt: TGTGCCAGCAGCCCCTTGGGGAGGGGGGGAGATACGCAGTATTTT
v_call: TRBV3-1/TRBV3-2
clone_size: few
j_call: TRBJ2-3
d_call: NA